The following is a TCR beta chain sequence with its context. The antigen is undetermined. This CDR3 spans 12 amino acids. CDR1 is SQVTM and CDR2 is ANQGSEA in the germline V gene. The entry originates in a study of CXCR3-negative and CXCR3-positive naive CD8 T cells. Study at large: Sequencing yielded approximately 130 million TRB reads, roughly 1.5 +/- 0.3 million per library. General study results and limits: Higher TRB CDR3 hydrophobicity marked CXCR3-positive naive cells relative to CXCR3-negative naive cells. High diversity, comparable across both naive subsets, contrasted with much lower diversity in memory CD8+ cells. Naive subsets did not differ in surface CD5, and the authors estimated TCR strength using properties of the TRB CDR3. Fresh PBMCs were used in most assays, and CXCR3 expression partially decreased after cryopreservation.

cDNA libraries for TRB were generated by 5' RACE incorporating UMI labels. TCRdb reprocessed the 5' RACE reads and keeps a single row for each CDR3 protein, giving no DNA. The listing records nearly 110,000 distinct CDR3 sequences. Sample: naive CXCR3+ CD8+ T cells from blood. The subset denotes: CD45RO-CCR7+CD27+CD95- naive CD8+ T cells expressing CXCR3 (TNR3+). The J gene is TRBJ2-3, the V gene TRBV29-1; there is no DNA to check the TCRdb D call of TRBD1. The sequence was obtained from a human donor in good health. Some clones in this sample may be carry-over from other donors' samples. The CDR3 sequence is CSTPGRGDTQYF.